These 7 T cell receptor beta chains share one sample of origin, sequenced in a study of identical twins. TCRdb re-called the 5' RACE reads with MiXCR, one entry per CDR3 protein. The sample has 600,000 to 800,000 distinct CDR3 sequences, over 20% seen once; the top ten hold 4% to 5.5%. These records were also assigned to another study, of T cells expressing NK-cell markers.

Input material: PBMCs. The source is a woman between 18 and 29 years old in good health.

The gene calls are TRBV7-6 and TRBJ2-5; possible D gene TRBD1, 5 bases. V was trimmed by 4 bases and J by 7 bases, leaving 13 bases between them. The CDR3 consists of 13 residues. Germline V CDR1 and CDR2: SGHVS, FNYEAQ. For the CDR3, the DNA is TGTGCCAGCAGCTACAGGCTGGAAGGGACCCAGTACTTC. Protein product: CASSYRLEGTQYF.

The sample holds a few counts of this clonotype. This chain's CDR3 is CASSSTTETQYF. The CDR3 bases are TGTGCCAGCAGTTCGACAACGGAGACCCAGTACTTC. The J gene is TRBJ2-5, the V gene TRBV6-5; D is unclear. Trimming shortened V by 4 bases and J by 5 bases, and 8 bases separated the two germline ends. The CDR3 consists of 12 residues. Germline CDR1 reads MNHEY; CDR2 reads SVGAGI.

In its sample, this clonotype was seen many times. For the CDR3, the DNA is TGCAGTGCTAGCGGGAGTAGCGAGACCCAGTACTTC. Its translation: CSASGSSETQYF. This chain connects TRBV20-1 to TRBJ2-5; D possibly corresponds to TRBD2 (6 bases). With 3 bases removed from V and 5 bases from J, the gap between germline ends came to 10 bases. From germline, CDR1 is DFQATT and CDR2 SNEGSKA (reference sequence). This CDR3 has 12 amino acids.

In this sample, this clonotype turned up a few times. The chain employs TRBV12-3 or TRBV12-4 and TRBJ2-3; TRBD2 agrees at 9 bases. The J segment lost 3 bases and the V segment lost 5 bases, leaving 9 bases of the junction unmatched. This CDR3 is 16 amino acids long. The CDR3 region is CASSPLRGGRTDTQYF. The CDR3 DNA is TGTGCCAGCAGTCCCTTGCGGGGGGGCAGAACAGATACGCAGTATTTT.

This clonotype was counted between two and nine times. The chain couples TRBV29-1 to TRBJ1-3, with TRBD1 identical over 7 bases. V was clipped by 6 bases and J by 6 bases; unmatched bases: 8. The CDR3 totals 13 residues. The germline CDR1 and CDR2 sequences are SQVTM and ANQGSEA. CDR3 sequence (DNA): TGCAGCGTCCGGGTCAGGGGGACAAACACCATATATTTT. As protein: CSVRVRGTNTIYF. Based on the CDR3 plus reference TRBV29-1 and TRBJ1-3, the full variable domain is SAVISQKPSRDICQRGTSLTIQCQVDSQVTMMFWYRQQPGQSLTLIATANQGSEATYESGFVIDKFPISRPNLTFSTLTVSNMSPEDSSIYLCSVRVRGTNTIYFGEGSWLTVV.

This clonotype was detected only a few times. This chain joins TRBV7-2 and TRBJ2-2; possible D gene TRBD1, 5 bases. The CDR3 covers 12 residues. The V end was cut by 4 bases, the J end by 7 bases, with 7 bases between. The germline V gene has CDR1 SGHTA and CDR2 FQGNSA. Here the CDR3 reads CASSSRVGELFF. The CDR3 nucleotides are TGTGCCAGCAGCTCCAGGGTCGGGGAGCTGTTTTTT.

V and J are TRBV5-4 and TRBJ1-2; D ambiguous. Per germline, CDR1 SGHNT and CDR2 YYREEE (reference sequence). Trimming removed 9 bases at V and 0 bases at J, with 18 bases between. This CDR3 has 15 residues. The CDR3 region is CAMSPGLVANYGYTF. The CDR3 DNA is TGTGCCATGAGCCCCGGGCTCGTCGCTAACTATGGCTACACCTTC.